This paragraph covers one T cell receptor (beta chain) sequence. Its antigen is still unknown. Data came from immunoSEQ multiplex PCR; TCRdb stores just in-frame clones and leaves some out. The data show over 50,000 clones, about 87% seen once. This sample is drawn from a study of T cell responses to AZD1222 COVID-19 vaccine. Study conclusions and caveats: Most donors were white British, females outnumbered males, and clonal diversity was possibly underestimated.

With V trimmed by 5 bases and J by 5 bases, 11 bases remained unmatched. Germline V gene data show CDR1 as SGHTA and CDR2 as FQGNSA. The CDR3 length is 15 residues. This receptor was taken from an adult in good health. This specimen was peripheral blood, taken on day 0 of AZD1222 vaccination. The chain joins TRBV7-2 to TRBJ2-7, with 8 positions matching TRBD2. The CDR3 spells CASSPESGRSNEQYF. In DNA, the CDR3 is TGTGCCAGCAGCCCCGAGAGCGGGAGAAGTAACGAGCAGTACTTC.